This record looks at one TCR beta chain sequence and its context. The data are from a study of blood T cell repertoires in COVID-19. Germline values: CDR1 SGHRS, CDR2 YFSETQ. The junction had 4 bases not matched to a gene; V was cut back by 0 bases and J by 3 bases. The CDR3 has 16 residues. As originally analysed: Counts of nucleated cells, estimated from reference gene primer amplification, were obtained. Produced via immunoSEQ multiplex PCR; TCRdb's table is partial and in-frame only. The V and J calls and clone size come from that table; D and trimming were worked out from the DNA. The sample carries some 150,000 clones, approximately 89% recorded once.

The gene calls are TRBV5-1 and TRBJ1-3; 9 nucleotides align to TRBD1. Material: peripheral blood. The TCR originated in a man in his 70s with acute or convalescent COVID-19. The CDR3 protein is CASSLGTGEVGNTIYF. As DNA, the CDR3 is TGCGCCAGCAGCTTGGGGACAGGGGAAGTTGGAAACACCATATATTTT.